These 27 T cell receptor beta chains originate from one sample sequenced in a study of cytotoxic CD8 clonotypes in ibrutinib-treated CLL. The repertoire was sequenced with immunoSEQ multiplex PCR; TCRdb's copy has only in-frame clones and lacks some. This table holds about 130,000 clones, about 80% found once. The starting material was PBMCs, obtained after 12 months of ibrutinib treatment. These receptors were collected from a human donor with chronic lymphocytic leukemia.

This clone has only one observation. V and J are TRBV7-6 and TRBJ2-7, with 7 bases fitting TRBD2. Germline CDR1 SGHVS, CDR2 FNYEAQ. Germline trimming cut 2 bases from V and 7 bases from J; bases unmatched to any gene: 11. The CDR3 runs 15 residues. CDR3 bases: TGTGCCAGCAGCTTAAGTCCCAGCGGGACGCGGGAGCAGTACTTC. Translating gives CASSLSPSGTREQYF.

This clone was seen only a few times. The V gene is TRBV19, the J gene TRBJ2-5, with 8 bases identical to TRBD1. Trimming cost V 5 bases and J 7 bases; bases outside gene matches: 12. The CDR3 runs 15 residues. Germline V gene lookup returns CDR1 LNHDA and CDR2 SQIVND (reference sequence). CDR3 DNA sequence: TGTGCCAGTAGTTTCGGCAGGGGGCTACTCCGGACCCAGTACTTC. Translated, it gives CASSFGRGLLRTQYF. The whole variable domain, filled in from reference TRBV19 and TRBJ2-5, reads DGGITQSPKYLFRKEGQNVTLSCEQNLNHDAMYWYRQDPGQGLRLIYYSQIVNDFQKGDIAEGYSVSREKKESFPLTVTSAQKNPTAFYLCASSFGRGLLRTQYFGPGTRLLVL.

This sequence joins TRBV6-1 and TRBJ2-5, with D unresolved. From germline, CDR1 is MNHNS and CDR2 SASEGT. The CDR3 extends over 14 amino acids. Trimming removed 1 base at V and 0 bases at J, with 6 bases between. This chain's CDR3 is CASSEGQNQETQYF. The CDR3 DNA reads TGTGCCAGCAGTGAAGGTCAAAACCAAGAGACCCAGTACTTC.

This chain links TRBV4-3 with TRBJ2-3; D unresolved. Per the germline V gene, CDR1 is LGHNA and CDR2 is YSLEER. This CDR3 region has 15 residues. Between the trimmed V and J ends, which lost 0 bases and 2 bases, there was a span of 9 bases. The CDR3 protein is CASSQDDLHTDTQYF. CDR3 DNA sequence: TGCGCCAGCAGCCAAGATGACTTGCACACAGATACGCAGTATTTT.

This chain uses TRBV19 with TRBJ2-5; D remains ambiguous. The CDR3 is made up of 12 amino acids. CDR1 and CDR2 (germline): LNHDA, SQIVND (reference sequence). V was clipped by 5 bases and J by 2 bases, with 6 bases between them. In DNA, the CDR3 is TGTGCCAGTAGTCTCGTTCAAGAGACCCAGTACTTC. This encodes CASSLVQETQYF.

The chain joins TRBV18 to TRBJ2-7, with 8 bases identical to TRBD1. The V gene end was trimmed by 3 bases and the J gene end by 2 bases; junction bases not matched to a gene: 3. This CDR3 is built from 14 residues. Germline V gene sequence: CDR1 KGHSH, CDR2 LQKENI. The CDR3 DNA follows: TGTGCCAGCTCACCGGGACAGGCTCCCTACGAGCAGTACTTC. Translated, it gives CASSPGQAPYEQYF.

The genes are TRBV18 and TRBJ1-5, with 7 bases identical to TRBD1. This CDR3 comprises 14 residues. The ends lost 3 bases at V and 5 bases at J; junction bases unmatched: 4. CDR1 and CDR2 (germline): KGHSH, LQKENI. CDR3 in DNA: TGTGCCAGCTCACCGACAGGGTATTATCAGCCCCAGCATTTT. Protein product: CASSPTGYYQPQHF.

DNA of the CDR3: TGTGCCAGCAGCTCCTATACTAGCGGGGGGAACACCGGGGAGCTGTTTTTT. Its translation is CASSSYTSGGNTGELFF. The chain links TRBV5-4 to TRBJ2-2; 11 nucleotides align to TRBD2. The CDR3 spans 17 residues. Trimming cost V 3 bases and J 1 base; bases outside gene matches: 5. Germline V gives CDR1 SGHNT, CDR2 YYREEE (reference sequence).

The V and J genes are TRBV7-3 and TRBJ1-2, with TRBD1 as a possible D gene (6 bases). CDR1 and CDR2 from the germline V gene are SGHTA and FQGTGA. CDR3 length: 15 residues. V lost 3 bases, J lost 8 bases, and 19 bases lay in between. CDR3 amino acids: CASSFGGPSPGGYTF. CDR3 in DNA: TGTGCCAGCAGCTTCGGGGGGCCCTCGCCCGGCGGCTACACCTTC.

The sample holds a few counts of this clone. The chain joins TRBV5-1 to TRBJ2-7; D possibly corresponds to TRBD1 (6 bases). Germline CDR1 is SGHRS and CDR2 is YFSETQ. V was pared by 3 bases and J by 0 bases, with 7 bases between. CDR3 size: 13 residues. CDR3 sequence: CASSSDSSYEQYF. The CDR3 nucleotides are TGCGCCAGCAGCTCGGACAGCTCCTACGAGCAGTACTTC.

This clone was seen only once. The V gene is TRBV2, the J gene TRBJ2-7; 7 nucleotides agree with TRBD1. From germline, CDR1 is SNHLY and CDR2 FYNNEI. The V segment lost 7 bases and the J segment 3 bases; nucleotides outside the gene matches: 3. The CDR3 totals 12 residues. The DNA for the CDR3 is TGTGCCAGCATGACAGGGCTCTACGAGCAGTACTTC. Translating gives CASMTGLYEQYF.

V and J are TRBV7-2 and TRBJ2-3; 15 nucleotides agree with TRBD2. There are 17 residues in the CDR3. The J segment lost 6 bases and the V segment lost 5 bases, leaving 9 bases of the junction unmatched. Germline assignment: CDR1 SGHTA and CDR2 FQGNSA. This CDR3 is CASSLGLAGGSGDTQYF. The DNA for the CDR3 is TGTGCCAGCAGCCTAGGACTAGCGGGAGGGAGCGGGGATACGCAGTATTTT.

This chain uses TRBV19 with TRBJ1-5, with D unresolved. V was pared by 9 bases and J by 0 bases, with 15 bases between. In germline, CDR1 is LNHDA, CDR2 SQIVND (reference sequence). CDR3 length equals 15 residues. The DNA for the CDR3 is TGTGCCAGCCTCCTCAGGTTTAATAGCAATCAGCCCCAGCATTTT. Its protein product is CASLLRFNSNQPQHF.

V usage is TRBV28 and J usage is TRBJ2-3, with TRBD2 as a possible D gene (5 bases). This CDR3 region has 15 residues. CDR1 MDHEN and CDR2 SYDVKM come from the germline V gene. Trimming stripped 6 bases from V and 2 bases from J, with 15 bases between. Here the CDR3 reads CASSPGVRYTDTQYF. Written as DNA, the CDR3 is TGTGCCAGCAGCCCCGGGGTTAGGTACACAGATACGCAGTATTTT.

The CDR3, as DNA: TGTGCCAGCAGCCAAGAAGGGGCCGCACAGAACACAGATACGCAGTATTTT. This translates into CASSQEGAAQNTDTQYF. The chain carries TRBV4-2 and TRBJ2-3, with D possibly matching TRBD1 (5 bases). The V end lost 0 bases, the J end lost 2 bases, and 15 bases lay between the germline ends. This CDR3 comprises 17 residues. Germline V gene data show CDR1 as LGHNA and CDR2 as YNFKEQ.

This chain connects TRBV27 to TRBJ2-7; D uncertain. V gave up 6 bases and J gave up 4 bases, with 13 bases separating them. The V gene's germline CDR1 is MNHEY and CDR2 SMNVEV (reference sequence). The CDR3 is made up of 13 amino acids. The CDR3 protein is CASRPSGVYEQYF. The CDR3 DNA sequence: TGTGCCAGCAGACCATCGGGCGTTTACGAGCAGTACTTC.

The DNA for the CDR3 is TGTGCCAGCAGCTCCGCCGGGCGGGAGGGCTACGAGCAGTACTTC. This encodes CASSSAGREGYEQYF. The chain has TRBV7-9 and TRBJ2-7; TRBD2 matches 9 bases. Trimming cost V 4 bases and J 3 bases; bases outside gene matches: 7. Looked up from germline, CDR1 is SEHNR and CDR2 is FQNEAQ (reference sequence). This CDR3 comprises 15 residues.

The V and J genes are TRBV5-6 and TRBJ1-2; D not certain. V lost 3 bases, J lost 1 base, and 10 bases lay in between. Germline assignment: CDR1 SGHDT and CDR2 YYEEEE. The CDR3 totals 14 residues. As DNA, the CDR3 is TGTGCCAGCAGCTCTGCATGGGTTAACTATGGCTACACCTTC. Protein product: CASSSAWVNYGYTF.

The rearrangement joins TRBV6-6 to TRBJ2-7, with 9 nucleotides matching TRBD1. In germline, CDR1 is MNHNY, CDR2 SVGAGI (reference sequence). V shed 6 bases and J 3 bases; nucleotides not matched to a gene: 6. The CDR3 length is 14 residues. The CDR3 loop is CASRTGGAFYEQYF. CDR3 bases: TGTGCCAGCAGAACAGGGGGCGCCTTCTACGAGCAGTACTTC.

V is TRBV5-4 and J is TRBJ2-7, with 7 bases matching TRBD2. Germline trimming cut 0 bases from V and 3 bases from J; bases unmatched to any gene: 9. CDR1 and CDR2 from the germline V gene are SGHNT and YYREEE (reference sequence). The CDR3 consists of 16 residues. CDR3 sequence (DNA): TGTGCCAGCAGCTTGGTGTTGAGTTGGACTAGCTACGAGCAGTACTTC. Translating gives CASSLVLSWTSYEQYF. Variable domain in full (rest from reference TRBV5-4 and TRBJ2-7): ETGVTQSPTHLIKTRGQQVTLRCSSQSGHNTVSWYQQALGQGPQFIFQYYREEENGRGNFPPRFSGLQFPNYSSELNVNALELDDSALYLCASSLVLSWTSYEQYFGPGTRLTVT.

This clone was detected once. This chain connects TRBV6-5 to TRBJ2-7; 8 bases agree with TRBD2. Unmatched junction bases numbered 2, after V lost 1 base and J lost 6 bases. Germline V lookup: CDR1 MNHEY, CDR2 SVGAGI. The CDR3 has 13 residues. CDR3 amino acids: CASSYLAGREQYF. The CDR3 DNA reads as TGTGCCAGCAGTTACTTAGCGGGACGCGAGCAGTACTTC.

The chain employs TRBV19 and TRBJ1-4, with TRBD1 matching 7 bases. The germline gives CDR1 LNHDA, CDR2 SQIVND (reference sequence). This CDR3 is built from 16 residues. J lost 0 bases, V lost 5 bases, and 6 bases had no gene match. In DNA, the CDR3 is TGTGCCAGTAGTCCGCGTGGGACAGCAACTAATGAAAAACTGTTTTTT. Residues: CASSPRGTATNEKLFF.

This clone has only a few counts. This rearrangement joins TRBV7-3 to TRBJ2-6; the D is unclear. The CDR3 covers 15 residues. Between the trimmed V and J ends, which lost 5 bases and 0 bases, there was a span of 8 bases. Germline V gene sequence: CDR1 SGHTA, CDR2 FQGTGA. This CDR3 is CASSLQHSGANVLTF. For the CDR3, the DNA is TGTGCCAGCAGCCTACAGCACTCTGGGGCCAACGTCCTGACTTTC.

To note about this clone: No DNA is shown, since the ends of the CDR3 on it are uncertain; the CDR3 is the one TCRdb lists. This CDR3 reads CAWSVGAGARF. This sequence joins TRBV30 and TRBJ2-7. The CDR3 length equals 11 residues, ends included. CDR1 is GTSNPN, CDR2 SVGIG, per germline (reference sequence).

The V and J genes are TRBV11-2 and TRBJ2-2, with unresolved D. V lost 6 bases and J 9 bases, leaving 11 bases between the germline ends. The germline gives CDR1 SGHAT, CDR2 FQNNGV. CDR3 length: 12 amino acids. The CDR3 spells CASSRLVWELFF. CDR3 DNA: TGTGCCAGCAGTCGTCTTGTGTGGGAGCTGTTTTTT.

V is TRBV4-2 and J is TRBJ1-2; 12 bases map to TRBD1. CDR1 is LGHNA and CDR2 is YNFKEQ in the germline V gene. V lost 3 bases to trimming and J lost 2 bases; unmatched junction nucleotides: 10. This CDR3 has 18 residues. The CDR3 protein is CASSHKGAGTGGNYGYTF. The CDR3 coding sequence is TGTGCCAGCAGCCATAAAGGCGCCGGGACAGGGGGCAACTATGGCTACACCTTC.

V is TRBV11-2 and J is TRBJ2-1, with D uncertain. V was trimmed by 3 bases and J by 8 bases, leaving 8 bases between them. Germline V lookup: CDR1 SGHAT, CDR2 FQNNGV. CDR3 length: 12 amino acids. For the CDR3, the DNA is TGTGCCAGCAGCTTTGGGGTCTATGAGCAGTTCTTC. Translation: CASSFGVYEQFF.